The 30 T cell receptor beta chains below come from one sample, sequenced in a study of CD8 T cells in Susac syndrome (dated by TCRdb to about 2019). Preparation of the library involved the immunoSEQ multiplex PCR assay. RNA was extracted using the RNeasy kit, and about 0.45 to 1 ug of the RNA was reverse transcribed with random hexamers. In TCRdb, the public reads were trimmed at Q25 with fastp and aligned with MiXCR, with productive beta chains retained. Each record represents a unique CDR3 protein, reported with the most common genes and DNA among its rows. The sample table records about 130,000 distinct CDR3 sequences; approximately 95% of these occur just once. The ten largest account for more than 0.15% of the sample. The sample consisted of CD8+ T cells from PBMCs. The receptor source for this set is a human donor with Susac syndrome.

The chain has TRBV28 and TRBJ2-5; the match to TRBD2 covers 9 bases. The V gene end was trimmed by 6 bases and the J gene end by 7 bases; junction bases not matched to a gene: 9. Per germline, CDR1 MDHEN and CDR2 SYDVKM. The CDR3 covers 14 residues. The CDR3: CASRDAGGRVTQYF. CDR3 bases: TGTGCCAGCAGGGATGCGGGAGGGCGGGTGACCCAGTACTTC.

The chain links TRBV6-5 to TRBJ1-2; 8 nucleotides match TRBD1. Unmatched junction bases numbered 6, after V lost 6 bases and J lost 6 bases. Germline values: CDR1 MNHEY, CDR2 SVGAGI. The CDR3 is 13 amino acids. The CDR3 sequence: CASRTGATHGYTF. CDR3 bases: TGTGCCAGCAGGACAGGGGCCACGCATGGCTACACCTTC.

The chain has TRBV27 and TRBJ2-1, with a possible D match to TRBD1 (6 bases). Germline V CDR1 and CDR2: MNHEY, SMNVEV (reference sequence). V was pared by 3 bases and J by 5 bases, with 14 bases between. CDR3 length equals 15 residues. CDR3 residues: CASSLGAGTNNEQFF. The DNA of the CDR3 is TGTGCCAGCAGTTTGGGGGCGGGCACAAACAATGAGCAGTTCTTC.

CDR3 protein: CASYGQGHEQYF. Here the CDR3 DNA reads TGTGCCAGCTACGGGCAAGGCCACGAGCAGTACTTC. The chain is built from TRBV27 and TRBJ2-7; D is undetermined. The CDR3 covers 12 residues. CDR1 and CDR2 (germline): MNHEY, SMNVEV (reference sequence). Trimming shortened V by 8 bases and J by 5 bases, and 13 bases separated the two germline ends.

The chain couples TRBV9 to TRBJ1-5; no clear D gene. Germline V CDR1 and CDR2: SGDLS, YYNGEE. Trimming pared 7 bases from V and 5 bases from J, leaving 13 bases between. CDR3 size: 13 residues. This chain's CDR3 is CASDPSGHQPQHF. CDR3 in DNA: TGTGCCAGCGACCCCTCTGGGCATCAGCCCCAGCATTTT.

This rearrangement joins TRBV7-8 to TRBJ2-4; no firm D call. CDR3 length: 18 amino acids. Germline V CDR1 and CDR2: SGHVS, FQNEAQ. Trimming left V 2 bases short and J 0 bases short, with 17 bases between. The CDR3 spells CASSLTQLDILAKNIQYF. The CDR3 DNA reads TGTGCCAGCAGCTTAACCCAGCTAGATATCTTAGCCAAAAACATTCAGTACTTC.

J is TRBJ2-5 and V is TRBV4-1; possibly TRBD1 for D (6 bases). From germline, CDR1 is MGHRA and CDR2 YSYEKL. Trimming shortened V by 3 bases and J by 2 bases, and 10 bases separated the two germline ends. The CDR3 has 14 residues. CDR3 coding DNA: TGCGCCAGCAGCCAGCTGACAGGTCAAGAGACCCAGTACTTC. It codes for CASSQLTGQETQYF.

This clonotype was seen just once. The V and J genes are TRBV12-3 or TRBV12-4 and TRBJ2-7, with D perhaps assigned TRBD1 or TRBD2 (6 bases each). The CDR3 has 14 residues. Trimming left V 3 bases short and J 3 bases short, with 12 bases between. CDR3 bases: TGTGCCAGCAGTTTCGCGGAGGGGGGCTACGAGCAGTACTTC. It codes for CASSFAEGGYEQYF.

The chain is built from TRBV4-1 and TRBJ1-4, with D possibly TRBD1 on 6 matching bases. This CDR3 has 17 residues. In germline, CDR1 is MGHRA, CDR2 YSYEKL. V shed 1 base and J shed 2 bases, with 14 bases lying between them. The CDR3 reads CASSQAGGRGTNEKLFF. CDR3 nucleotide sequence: TGCGCCAGCAGCCAAGCTGGGGGGCGCGGGACTAATGAAAAACTGTTTTTT.

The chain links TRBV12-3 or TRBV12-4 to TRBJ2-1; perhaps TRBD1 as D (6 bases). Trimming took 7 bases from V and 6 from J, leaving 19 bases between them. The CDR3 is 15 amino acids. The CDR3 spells CASIPGGRGGNEQFF. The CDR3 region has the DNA TGTGCCAGCATCCCTGGGGGTAGAGGGGGCAATGAGCAGTTCTTC.

CDR3 sequence reads: CASGQGFDTEAFF. Written as DNA, the CDR3 is TGTGCCAGTGGCCAGGGCTTTGACACTGAAGCTTTCTTT. V gene TRBV19 combines with J gene TRBJ1-1, with D possibly matching TRBD1 (5 bases). The CDR3 has 13 amino acids. The V and J ends lost 8 bases and 3 bases respectively, with 13 bases between them. Germline assignment: CDR1 LNHDA and CDR2 SQIVND (reference sequence). Full variable domain (rest looked up from reference TRBV19 and TRBJ1-1): DGGITQSPKYLFRKEGQNVTLSCEQNLNHDAMYWYRQDPGQGLRLIYYSQIVNDFQKGDIAEGYSVSREKKESFPLTVTSAQKNPTAFYLCASGQGFDTEAFFGQGTRLTVV.

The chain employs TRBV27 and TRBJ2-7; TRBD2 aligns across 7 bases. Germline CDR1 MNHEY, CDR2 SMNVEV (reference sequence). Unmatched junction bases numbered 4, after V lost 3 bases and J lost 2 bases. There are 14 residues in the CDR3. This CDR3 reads CASSLRERTYEQYF. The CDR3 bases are TGTGCCAGCAGTTTGCGGGAGCGGACCTACGAGCAGTACTTC.

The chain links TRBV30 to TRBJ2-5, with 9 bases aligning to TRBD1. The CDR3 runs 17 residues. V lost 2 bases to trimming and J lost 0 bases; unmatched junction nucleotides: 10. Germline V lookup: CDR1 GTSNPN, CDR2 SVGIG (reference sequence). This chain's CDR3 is CAWSLQGAYQYQETQYF. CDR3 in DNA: TGTGCCTGGAGTTTACAGGGGGCCTACCAGTACCAAGAGACCCAGTACTTC.

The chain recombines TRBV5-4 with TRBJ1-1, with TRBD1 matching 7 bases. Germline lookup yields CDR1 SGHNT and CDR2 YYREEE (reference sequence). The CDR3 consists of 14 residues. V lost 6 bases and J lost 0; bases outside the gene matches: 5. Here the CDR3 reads CASTGTDMNTEAFF. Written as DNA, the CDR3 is TGTGCCAGCACCGGGACAGATATGAACACTGAAGCTTTCTTT.

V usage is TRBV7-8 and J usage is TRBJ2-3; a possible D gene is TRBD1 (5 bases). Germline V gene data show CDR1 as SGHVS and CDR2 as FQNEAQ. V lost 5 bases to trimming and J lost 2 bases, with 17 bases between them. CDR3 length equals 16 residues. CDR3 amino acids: CASSPAHRKYTDTQYF. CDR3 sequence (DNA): TGTGCCAGCAGCCCAGCACACAGGAAATACACAGATACGCAGTATTTT.

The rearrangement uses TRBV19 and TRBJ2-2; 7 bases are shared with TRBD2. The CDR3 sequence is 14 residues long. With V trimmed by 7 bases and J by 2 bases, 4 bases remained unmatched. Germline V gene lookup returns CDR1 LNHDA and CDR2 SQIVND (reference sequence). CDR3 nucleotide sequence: TGTGCCAGTATGGGAGGGAAAAACACCGGGGAGCTGTTTTTT. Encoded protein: CASMGGKNTGELFF.

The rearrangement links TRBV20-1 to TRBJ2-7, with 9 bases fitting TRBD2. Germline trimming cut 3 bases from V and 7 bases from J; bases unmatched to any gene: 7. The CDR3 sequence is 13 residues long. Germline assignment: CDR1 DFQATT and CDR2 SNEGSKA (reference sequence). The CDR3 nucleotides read TGCAGTGCTAGCCCCCTGACTAGCGGAGAGCAGTACTTC. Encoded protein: CSASPLTSGEQYF.

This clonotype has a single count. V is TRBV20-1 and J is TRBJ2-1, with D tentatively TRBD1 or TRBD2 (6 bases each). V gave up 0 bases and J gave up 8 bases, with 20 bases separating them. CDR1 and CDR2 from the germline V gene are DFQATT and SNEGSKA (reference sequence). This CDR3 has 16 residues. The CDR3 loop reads CSARERGGTFMDEQFF. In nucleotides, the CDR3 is TGCAGTGCTAGAGAGAGGGGCGGGACATTTATGGATGAGCAGTTCTTC.

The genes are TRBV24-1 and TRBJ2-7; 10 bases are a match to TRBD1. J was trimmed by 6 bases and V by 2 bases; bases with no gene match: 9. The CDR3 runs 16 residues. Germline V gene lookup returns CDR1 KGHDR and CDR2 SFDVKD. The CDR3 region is CATSDSLRQGASEQYF. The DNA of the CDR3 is TGTGCCACCAGTGATTCGTTACGACAGGGGGCCTCCGAGCAGTACTTC.

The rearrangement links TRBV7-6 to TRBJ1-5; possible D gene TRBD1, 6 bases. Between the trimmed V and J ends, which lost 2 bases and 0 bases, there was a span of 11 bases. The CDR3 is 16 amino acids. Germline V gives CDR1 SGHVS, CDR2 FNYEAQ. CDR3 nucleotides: TGTGCCAGCAGCTTATGGGCAGGGGATAGCAATCAGCCCCAGCATTTT. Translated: CASSLWAGDSNQPQHF.

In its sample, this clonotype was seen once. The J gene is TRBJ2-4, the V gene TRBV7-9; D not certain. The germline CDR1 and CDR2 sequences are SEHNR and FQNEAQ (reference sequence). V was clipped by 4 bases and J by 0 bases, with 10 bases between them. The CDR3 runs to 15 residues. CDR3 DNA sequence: TGTGCCAGCAGCTCGCCGGCAATAGCCAAAAACATTCAGTACTTC. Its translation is CASSSPAIAKNIQYF.

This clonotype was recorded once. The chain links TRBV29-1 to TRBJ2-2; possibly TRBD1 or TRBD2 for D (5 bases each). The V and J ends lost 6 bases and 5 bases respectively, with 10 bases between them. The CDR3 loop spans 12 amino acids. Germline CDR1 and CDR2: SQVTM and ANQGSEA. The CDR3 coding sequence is TGCAGCGTCCTGAGGGGTACCGGGGAGCTGTTTTTT. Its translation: CSVLRGTGELFF.

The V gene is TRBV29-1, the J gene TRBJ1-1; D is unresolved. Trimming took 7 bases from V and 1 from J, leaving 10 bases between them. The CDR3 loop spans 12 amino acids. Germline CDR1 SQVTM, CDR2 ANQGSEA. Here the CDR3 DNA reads TGCAGCGCTGATGAATCGAACACTGAAGCTTTCTTT. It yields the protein CSADESNTEAFF. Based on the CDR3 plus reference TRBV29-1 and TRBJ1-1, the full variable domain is SAVISQKPSRDICQRGTSLTIQCQVDSQVTMMFWYRQQPGQSLTLIATANQGSEATYESGFVIDKFPISRPNLTFSTLTVSNMSPEDSSIYLCSADESNTEAFFGQGTRLTVV.

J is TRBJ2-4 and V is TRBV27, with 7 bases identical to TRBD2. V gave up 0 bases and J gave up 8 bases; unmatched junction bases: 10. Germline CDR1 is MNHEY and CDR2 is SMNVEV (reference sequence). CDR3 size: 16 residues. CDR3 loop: CASSLSVDGGGDIQYF. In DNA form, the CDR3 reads TGTGCCAGCAGTTTATCGGTCGACGGGGGAGGGGACATTCAGTACTTC.

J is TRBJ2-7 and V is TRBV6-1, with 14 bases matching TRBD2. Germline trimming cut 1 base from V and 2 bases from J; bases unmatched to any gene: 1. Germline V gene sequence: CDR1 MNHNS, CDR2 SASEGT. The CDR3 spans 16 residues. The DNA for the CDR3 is TGTGCCAGCAGTGAAGGACTAGCGGGAGGGACCTACGAGCAGTACTTC. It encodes CASSEGLAGGTYEQYF.

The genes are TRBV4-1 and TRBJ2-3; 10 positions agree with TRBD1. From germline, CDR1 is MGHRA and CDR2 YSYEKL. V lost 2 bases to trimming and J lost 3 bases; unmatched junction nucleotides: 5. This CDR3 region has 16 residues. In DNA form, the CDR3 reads TGCGCCAGCAGCCAAATGACAGGGGGCAATACAGATACGCAGTATTTT. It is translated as CASSQMTGGNTDTQYF.

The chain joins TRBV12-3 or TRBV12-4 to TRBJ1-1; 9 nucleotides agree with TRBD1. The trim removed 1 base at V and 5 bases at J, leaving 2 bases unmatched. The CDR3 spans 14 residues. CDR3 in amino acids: CASSLGQGGTEAFF. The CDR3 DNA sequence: TGTGCCAGCAGTTTAGGACAGGGGGGGACTGAAGCTTTCTTT.

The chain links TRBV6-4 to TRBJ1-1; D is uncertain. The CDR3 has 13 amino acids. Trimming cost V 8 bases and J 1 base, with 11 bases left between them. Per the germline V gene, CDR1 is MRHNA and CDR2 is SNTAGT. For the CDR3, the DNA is TGTGCCAGCGCCTACGACACGAACACTGAAGCTTTCTTT. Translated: CASAYDTNTEAFF.

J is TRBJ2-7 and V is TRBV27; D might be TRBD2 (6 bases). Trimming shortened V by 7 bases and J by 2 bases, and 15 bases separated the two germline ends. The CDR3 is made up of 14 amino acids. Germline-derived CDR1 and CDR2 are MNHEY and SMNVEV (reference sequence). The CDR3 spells CASKMRTNAYEQYF. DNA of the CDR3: TGTGCCAGCAAAATGAGGACTAATGCCTACGAGCAGTACTTC.

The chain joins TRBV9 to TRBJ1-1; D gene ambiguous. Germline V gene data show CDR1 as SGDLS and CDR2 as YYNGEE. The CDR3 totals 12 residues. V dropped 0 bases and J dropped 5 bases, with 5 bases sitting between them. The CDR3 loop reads CASSVVPTEAFF. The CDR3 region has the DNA TGTGCCAGCAGCGTAGTGCCAACTGAAGCTTTCTTT. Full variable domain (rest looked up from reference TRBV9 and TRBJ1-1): DSGVTQTPKHLITATGQRVTLRCSPRSGDLSVYWYQQSLDQGLQFLIQYYNGEERAKGNILERFSAQQFPDLHSELNLSSLELGDSALYFCASSVVPTEAFFGQGTRLTVV.